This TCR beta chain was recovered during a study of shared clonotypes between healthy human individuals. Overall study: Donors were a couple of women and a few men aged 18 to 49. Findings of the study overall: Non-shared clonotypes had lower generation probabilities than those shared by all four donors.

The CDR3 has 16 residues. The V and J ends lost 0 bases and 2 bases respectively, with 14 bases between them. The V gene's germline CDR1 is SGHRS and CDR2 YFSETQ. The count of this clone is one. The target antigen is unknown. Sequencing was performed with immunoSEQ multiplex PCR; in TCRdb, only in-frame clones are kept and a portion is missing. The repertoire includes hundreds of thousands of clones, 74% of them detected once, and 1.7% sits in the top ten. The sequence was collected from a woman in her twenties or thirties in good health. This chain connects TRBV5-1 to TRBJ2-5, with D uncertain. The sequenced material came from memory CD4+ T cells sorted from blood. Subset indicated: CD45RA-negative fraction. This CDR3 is CASSLGLLMLQETQYF. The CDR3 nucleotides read TGCGCCAGCAGCTTGGGACTCCTGATGCTACAAGAGACCCAGTACTTC.